A single TCR beta chain is shown here with its context. The table came from immunoSEQ multiplex PCR; TCRdb's copy has only in-frame clones and leaves some out. This table has over 60,000 clones, 91% appearing once. Germline V lookup: CDR1 MDHEN, CDR2 SYDVKM. V lost 2 bases, J lost 1 base, and 5 bases lay in between. This CDR3 has 13 amino acids. The sample originates from a study of T cell changes during pregnancy in multiple sclerosis. The chain has TRBV28 and TRBJ1-1, with D perhaps TRBD1 (5 bases). The sequencing here drew on peripheral blood, taken in the third trimester of pregnancy. This clonotype was sampled from a female donor in good health, enrolled as a control in a pregnancy study. The CDR3 is CASSLDRNTEAFF. For the CDR3, the DNA is TGTGCCAGCAGTTTAGACAGGAACACTGAAGCTTTCTTT. The variable domain in full, completed from reference TRBV28 and TRBJ1-1, reads DVKVTQSSRYLVKRTGEKVFLECVQDMDHENMFWYRQDPGLGLRLIYFSYDVKMKEKGDIPEGYSVSREKKERFSLILESASTNQTSMYLCASSLDRNTEAFFGQGTRLTVV.